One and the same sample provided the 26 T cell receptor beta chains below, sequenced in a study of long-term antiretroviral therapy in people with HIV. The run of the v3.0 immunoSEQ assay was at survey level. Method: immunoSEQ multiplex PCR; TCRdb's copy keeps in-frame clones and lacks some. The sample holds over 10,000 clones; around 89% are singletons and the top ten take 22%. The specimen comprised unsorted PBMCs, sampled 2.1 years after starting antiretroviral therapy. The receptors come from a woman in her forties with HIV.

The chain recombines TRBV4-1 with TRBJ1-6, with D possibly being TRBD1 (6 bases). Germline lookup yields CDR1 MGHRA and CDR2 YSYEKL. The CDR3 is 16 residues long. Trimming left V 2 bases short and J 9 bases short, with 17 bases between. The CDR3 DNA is TGCGCCAGCAGCCAACCTACAGGGTTTATTAGTTCACCCCTCCACTTT. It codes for CASSQPTGFISSPLHF.

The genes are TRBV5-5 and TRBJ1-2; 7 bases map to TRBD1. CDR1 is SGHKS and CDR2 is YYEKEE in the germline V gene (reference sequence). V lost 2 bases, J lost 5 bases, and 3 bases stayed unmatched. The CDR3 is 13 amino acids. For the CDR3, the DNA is TGTGCCAGCAGCTTAGAGACAGGGTATGGCTACACCTTC. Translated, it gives CASSLETGYGYTF.

CDR3 bases: TGTGCCAGCAGACTTCAGGGACTCACCTACGAGCAGTACTTC. Protein sequence: CASRLQGLTYEQYF. The chain is built from TRBV27 and TRBJ2-7, with a possible D match to TRBD2 (6 bases). The CDR3 extends over 14 amino acids. The germline gives CDR1 MNHEY, CDR2 SMNVEV (reference sequence). V lost 6 bases and J lost 2, with 14 bases in between.

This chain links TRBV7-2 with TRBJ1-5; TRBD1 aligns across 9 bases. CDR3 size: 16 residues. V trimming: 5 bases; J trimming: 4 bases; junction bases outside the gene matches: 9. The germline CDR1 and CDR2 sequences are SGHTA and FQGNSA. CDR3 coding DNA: TGTGCCAGCAGCCGCGGGGGACAGGGCATGAATCAGCCCCAGCATTTT. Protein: CASSRGGQGMNQPQHF.

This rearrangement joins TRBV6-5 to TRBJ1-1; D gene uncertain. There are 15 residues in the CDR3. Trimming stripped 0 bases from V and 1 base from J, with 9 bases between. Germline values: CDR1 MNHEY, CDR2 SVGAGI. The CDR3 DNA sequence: TGTGCCAGCAGTTACTCGAACACGGGGAACACTGAAGCTTTCTTT. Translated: CASSYSNTGNTEAFF.

CDR3 sequence: CASSPNAQGKLFF. Written as DNA, the CDR3 is TGTGCCAGCAGCCCGAACGCCCAGGGAAAACTGTTTTTT. The chain is built from TRBV5-6 and TRBJ1-4; perhaps TRBD1 as D (5 bases). Trimming left V 4 bases short and J 10 bases short, with 14 bases between. The CDR3 runs 13 residues. From germline, CDR1 is SGHDT and CDR2 YYEEEE.

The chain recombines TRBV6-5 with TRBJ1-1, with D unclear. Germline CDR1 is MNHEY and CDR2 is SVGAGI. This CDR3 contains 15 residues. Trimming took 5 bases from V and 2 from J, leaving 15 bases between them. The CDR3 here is CASSGFAGTNTEAFF. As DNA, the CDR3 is TGTGCCAGCAGTGGTTTCGCAGGTACAAACACTGAAGCTTTCTTT.

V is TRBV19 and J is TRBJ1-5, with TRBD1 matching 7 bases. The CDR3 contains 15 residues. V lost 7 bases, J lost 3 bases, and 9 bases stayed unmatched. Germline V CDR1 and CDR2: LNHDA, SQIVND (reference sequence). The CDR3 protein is CASTPRQGFNQPQHF. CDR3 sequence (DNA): TGTGCCAGTACCCCCAGACAGGGCTTCAATCAGCCCCAGCATTTT.

CDR3 nucleotide sequence: TGTGCCATCAGCAGCCAAGAGACCCAGTACTTC. It specifies CAISSQETQYF. This chain joins TRBV10-3 and TRBJ2-5; the D is unclear. Looked up from germline, CDR1 is ENHRY and CDR2 is SYGVKD. Trimming stripped 6 bases from V and 1 base from J, with 3 bases between. This CDR3 spans 11 amino acids.

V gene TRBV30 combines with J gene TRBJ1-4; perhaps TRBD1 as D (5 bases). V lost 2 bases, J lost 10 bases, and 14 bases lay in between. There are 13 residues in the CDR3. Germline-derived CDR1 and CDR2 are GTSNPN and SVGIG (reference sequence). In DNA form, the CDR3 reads TGTGCCTGGAGTATCGGGACCGCAAGAAAACTGTTTTTT. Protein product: CAWSIGTARKLFF.

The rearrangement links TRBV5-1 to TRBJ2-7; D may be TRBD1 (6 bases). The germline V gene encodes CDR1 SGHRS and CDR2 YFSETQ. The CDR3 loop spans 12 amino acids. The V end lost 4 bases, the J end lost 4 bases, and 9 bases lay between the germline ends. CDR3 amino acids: CASSQQGYEQYF. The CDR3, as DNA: TGCGCCAGCAGCCAACAGGGATACGAGCAGTACTTC.

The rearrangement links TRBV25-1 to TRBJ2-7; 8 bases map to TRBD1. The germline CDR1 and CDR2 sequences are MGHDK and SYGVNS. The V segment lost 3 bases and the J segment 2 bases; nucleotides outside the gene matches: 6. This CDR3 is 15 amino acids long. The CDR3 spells CASSDRQGLTYEQYF. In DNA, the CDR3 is TGTGCCAGCAGTGACCGACAGGGGCTGACCTACGAGCAGTACTTC.

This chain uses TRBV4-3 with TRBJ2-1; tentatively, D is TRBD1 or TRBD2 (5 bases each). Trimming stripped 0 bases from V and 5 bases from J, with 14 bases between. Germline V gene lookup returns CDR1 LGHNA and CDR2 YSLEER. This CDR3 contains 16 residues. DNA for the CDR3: TGCGCCAGCAGCCAAGATGCGTGGGGGACCAACAATGAGCAGTTCTTC. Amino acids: CASSQDAWGTNNEQFF.

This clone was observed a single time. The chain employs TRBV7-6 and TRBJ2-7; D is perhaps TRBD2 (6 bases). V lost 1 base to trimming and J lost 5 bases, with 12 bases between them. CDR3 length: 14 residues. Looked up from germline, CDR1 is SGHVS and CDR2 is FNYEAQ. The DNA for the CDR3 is TGTGCCAGCAGCTTAGGGGACCGCGGGGACGAGCAGTACTTC. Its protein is CASSLGDRGDEQYF.

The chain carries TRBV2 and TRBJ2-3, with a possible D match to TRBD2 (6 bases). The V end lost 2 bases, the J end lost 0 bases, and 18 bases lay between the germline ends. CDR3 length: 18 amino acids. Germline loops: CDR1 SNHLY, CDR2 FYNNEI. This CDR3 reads CASSERLARTLSTDTQYF. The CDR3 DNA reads TGTGCCAGCAGTGAACGGCTAGCGCGCACCCTTAGCACAGATACGCAGTATTTT.

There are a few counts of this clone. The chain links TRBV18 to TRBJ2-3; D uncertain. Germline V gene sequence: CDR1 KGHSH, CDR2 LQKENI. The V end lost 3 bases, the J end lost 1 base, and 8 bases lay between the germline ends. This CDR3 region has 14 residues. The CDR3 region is CASSPTRGTDTQYF. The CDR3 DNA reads TGTGCCAGCTCACCTACGAGAGGCACAGATACGCAGTATTTT.

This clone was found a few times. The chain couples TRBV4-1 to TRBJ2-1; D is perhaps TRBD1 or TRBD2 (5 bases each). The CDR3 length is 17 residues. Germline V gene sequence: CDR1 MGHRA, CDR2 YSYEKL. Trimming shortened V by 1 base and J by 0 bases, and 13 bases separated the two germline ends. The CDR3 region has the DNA TGCGCCAGCAGCCAAGCTGGGGGAAAGAGCTCCTACAATGAGCAGTTCTTC. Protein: CASSQAGGKSSYNEQFF.

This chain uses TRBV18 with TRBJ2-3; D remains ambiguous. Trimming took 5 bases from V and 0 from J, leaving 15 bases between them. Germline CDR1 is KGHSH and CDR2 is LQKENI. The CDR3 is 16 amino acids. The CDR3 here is CASSSWAVTSTDTQYF. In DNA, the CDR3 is TGTGCCAGCTCATCCTGGGCAGTGACTAGCACAGATACGCAGTATTTT. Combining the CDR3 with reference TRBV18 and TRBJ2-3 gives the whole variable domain NAGVMQNPRHLVRRRGQEARLRCSPMKGHSHVYWYRQLPEEGLKFMVYLQKENIIDESGMPKERFSAEFPKEGPSILRIQQVVRGDSAAYFCASSSWAVTSTDTQYFGPGTRLTVL.

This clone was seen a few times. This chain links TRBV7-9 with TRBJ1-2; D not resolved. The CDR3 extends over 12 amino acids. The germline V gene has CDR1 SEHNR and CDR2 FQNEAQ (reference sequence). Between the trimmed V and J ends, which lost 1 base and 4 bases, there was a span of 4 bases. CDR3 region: CASSLETYGYTF. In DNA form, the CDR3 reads TGTGCCAGCAGCTTAGAGACCTATGGCTACACCTTC.

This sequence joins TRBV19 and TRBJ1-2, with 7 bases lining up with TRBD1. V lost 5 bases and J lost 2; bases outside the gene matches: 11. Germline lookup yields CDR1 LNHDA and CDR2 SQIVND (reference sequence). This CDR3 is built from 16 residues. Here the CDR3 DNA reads TGTGCCAGTAGTTTACGAACGATGACAGGGAACTATGGCTACACCTTC. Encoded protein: CASSLRTMTGNYGYTF.

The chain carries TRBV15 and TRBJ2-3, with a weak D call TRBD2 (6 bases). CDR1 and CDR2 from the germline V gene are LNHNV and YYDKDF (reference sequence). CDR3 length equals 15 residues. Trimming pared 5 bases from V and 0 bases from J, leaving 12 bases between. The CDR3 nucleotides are TGTGCCACCAGCCCCCGGGACTTTAGCACAGATACGCAGTATTTT. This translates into CATSPRDFSTDTQYF. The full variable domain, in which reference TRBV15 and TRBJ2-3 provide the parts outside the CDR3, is DAMVIQNPRYQVTQFGKPVTLSCSQTLNHNVMYWYQQKSSQAPKLLFHYYDKDFNNEADTPDNFQSRRPNTSFCFLDIRSPGLGDTAMYLCATSPRDFSTDTQYFGPGTRLTVL.

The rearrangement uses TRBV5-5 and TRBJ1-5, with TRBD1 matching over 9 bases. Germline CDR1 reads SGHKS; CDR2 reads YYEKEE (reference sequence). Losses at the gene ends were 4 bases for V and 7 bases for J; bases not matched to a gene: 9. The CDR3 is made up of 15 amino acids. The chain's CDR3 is CASSPEGQGGQPQHF. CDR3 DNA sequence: TGTGCCAGCAGCCCCGAGGGACAGGGCGGACAGCCCCAGCATTTT.

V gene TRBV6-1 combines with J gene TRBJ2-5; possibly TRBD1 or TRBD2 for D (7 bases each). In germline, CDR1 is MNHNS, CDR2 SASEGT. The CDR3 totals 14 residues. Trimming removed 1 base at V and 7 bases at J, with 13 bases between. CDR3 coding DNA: TGTGCCAGCAGTGAAGGTTGGGAGGGGGCGACCCAGTACTTC. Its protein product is CASSEGWEGATQYF.

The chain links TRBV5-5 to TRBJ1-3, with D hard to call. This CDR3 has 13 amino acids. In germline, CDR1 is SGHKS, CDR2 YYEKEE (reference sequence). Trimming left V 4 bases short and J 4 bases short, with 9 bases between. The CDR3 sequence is CASSRSMGNTIYF. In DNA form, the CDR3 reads TGTGCCAGCAGCCGGAGTATGGGAAACACCATATATTTT.

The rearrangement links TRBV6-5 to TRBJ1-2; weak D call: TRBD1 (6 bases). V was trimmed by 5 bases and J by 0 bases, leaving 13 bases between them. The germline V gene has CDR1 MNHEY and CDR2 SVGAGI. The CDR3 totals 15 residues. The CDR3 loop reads CASSPGHGANYGYTF. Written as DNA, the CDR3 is TGTGCCAGCAGTCCGGGACACGGTGCTAACTATGGCTACACCTTC.

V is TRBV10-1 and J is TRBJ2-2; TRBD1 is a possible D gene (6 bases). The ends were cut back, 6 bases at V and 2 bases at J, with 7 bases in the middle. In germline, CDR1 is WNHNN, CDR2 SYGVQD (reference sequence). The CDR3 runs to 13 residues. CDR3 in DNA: TGCGCCAGCAGGGACAGTAACACCGGGGAGCTGTTTTTT. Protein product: CASRDSNTGELFF.